These 28 T cell receptor beta chains were sequenced from one sample in a study of T cell responses to AZD1222 COVID-19 vaccine. Here immunoSEQ multiplex PCR was the method, and the copy in TCRdb shows in-frame clones only, minus some. The sample has 170,000 or so clones; 90% are singletons. The sample in question was peripheral blood, obtained on day 0 of AZD1222 vaccination. These receptors all come from an adult in good health.

The chain couples TRBV6-7 to TRBJ1-5; no definite D call. TRBV6-7 is classed as an ORF, of uncertain function. V was pared by 2 bases and J by 4 bases, with 0 bases between. This CDR3 spans 11 amino acids. The CDR3 DNA sequence: TGTGCCAGCAGTTACAATCAGCCCCAGCATTTT. Translation: CASSYNQPQHF.

This clone was seen only a few times. The genes are TRBV9 and TRBJ1-3; TRBD1 aligns across 7 bases. This CDR3 region has 17 residues. Germline CDR1 SGDLS, CDR2 YYNGEE. Losses at the gene ends were 3 bases for V and 0 bases for J; bases not matched to a gene: 9. The CDR3 protein is CASSDPRTGDSGNTIYF. The CDR3 nucleotides are TGTGCCAGCAGCGATCCCCGAACAGGGGACTCTGGAAACACCATATATTTT.

The chain joins TRBV5-5 to TRBJ1-6; D gene ambiguous. Trimming took off 5 bases at V and 9 bases at J, with 18 bases between the two ends. Germline CDR1 reads SGHKS; CDR2 reads YYEKEE (reference sequence). The CDR3 runs 15 residues. Here the CDR3 reads CASRAHGREGSPLHF. CDR3 nucleotide sequence: TGTGCCAGCAGGGCTCATGGCCGGGAGGGTTCACCCCTCCACTTT.

The chain carries TRBV30 and TRBJ1-2; 8 nucleotides line up with TRBD1. The junction had 4 bases not matched to a gene; V was cut back by 0 bases and J by 7 bases. This CDR3 spans 13 amino acids. Germline values: CDR1 GTSNPN, CDR2 SVGIG (reference sequence). In DNA, the CDR3 is TGTGCCTGGAGTGTGCAGGGGGCGCTTGGCTACACCTTC. This translates into CAWSVQGALGYTF. Full variable domain (rest looked up from reference TRBV30 and TRBJ1-2): SQTIHQWPATLVQPVGSPLSLECTVEGTSNPNLYWYRQAAGRGLQLLFYSVGIGQISSEVPQNLSASRPQDRQFILSSKKLLLSDSGFYLCAWSVQGALGYTFGSGTRLTVV.

The gene calls are TRBV3-1 (or the pseudogene TRBV3-2) and TRBJ1-2; 7 positions match TRBD1. Per germline, CDR1 LGHDT and CDR2 YNNKEL (reference sequence). V dropped 4 bases and J dropped 0; count of bases not matched to a gene: 5. The CDR3 loop spans 15 amino acids. The CDR3 reads CASSLRQGTNYGYTF. In DNA, the CDR3 is TGTGCCAGCAGCCTCAGACAGGGAACTAACTATGGCTACACCTTC.

This clone came up once. V gene TRBV5-5 combines with J gene TRBJ1-5, with D perhaps matching TRBD1 (6 bases). Germline V CDR1 and CDR2: SGHKS, YYEKEE (reference sequence). This CDR3 spans 13 amino acids. V gave up 1 base and J gave up 4 bases, with 6 bases separating them. The CDR3 loop is CASSLTGNQPQHF. CDR3 DNA: TGTGCCAGCAGCTTGACAGGGAATCAGCCCCAGCATTTT.

About this clone itself: Other nucleotide sequences from this sample produce the same CDR3. CDR3 nucleotide sequence: TGTGCCAGCAGCGTAGTGGGGGAGACCCAGTACTTC. Amino acids: CASSVVGETQYF. The chain carries TRBV9 and TRBJ2-5, with D unresolved. Trimming pared 0 bases from V and 5 bases from J, leaving 5 bases between. Germline-derived CDR1 and CDR2 are SGDLS and YYNGEE. The CDR3 is 12 amino acids.

The genes are TRBV6-5 and TRBJ2-7; 12 bases map to TRBD1. The germline gives CDR1 MNHEY, CDR2 SVGAGI. There are 15 residues in the CDR3. With V trimmed by 5 bases and J by 4 bases, 6 bases remained unmatched. The CDR3 coding sequence is TGTGCCAGCAGTAGCCGGGACAGGGGGCAATACGAGCAGTACTTC. Its protein product is CASSSRDRGQYEQYF.

This clone was seen a single time. The chain is built from TRBV11-2 and TRBJ1-1, with 7 bases fitting TRBD1. CDR1 and CDR2 (germline): SGHAT, FQNNGV. This CDR3 spans 14 amino acids. Trimming took 2 bases from V and 0 from J; bases not matched to a gene: 0. The CDR3 sequence is CASSLTGVNTEAFF. For the CDR3, the DNA is TGTGCCAGCAGCTTAACAGGGGTGAACACTGAAGCTTTCTTT.

The rearrangement links TRBV7-6 to TRBJ1-6; 8 nucleotides match TRBD1. Germline CDR1 is SGHVS and CDR2 is FNYEAQ. With V trimmed by 5 bases and J by 7 bases, 7 bases remained unmatched. The CDR3 contains 15 residues. The CDR3 region is CASSPLDRVNSPLHF. The CDR3 DNA follows: TGTGCCAGCAGCCCCTTGGACAGGGTCAATTCACCCCTCCACTTT.

The CDR3 here is CASSGTLNTEAFF. Written as DNA, the CDR3 is TGTGCCAGTAGCGGGACACTGAACACTGAAGCTTTCTTT. The rearrangement links TRBV19 to TRBJ1-1, with D possibly TRBD1 on 6 matching bases. Trimming pared 6 bases from V and 0 bases from J, leaving 8 bases between. The germline V gene has CDR1 LNHDA and CDR2 SQIVND (reference sequence). This CDR3 comprises 13 residues. The variable domain in full, completed from reference TRBV19 and TRBJ1-1, reads DGGITQSPKYLFRKEGQNVTLSCEQNLNHDAMYWYRQDPGQGLRLIYYSQIVNDFQKGDIAEGYSVSREKKESFPLTVTSAQKNPTAFYLCASSGTLNTEAFFGQGTRLTVV.

V gene TRBV6-5 combines with J gene TRBJ2-5, with a possible D match to TRBD2 (6 bases). The CDR3 has 13 amino acids. The germline V and J ends were trimmed by 7 bases and 4 bases, with 13 bases remaining between them. CDR1 and CDR2 (germline): MNHEY, SVGAGI. In DNA, the CDR3 is TGTGCCAGCACTGCGGGGATCTCAGAGACCCAGTACTTC. This translates into CASTAGISETQYF.

This clone occurred a few times. This chain links TRBV4-2 with TRBJ1-6, with 8 nucleotides matching TRBD1. CDR1 and CDR2 from the germline V gene are LGHNA and YNFKEQ. The CDR3 spans 15 residues. V trimming: 4 bases; J trimming: 8 bases; junction bases outside the gene matches: 7. The CDR3 DNA reads as TGTGCCAGCAGCCCAGGACAGGGTCGCGATTCACCCCTCCACTTT. It translates to CASSPGQGRDSPLHF.

Notes on this clone: One junction end does not reproduce the germline sequence, and a read error may be involved. The V gene is TRBV14, the J gene TRBJ2-7; D not resolved. Germline lookup yields CDR1 SGHDN and CDR2 FVKESK. The CDR3 consists of 13 residues. As DNA, the CDR3 is TGTGCCAGCAGCCAAGATGCCCAAACATCGGTATCCTTC. This codes for CASSQDAQTSVSF.

The chain carries TRBV27 and TRBJ1-1, with a weak D call TRBD1 (5 bases). The germline V and J ends were trimmed by 0 bases and 3 bases, with 11 bases remaining between them. From germline, CDR1 is MNHEY and CDR2 SMNVEV (reference sequence). CDR3 length equals 15 residues. The DNA of the CDR3 is TGTGCCAGCAGTTTATCGTCCGGGGGAGACACTGAAGCTTTCTTT. Its protein product is CASSLSSGGDTEAFF.

The gene calls are TRBV25-1 and TRBJ1-2; 10 bases align to TRBD1. The CDR3 length is 14 residues. Germline CDR1 is MGHDK and CDR2 is SYGVNS. Unmatched junction bases numbered 9, after V lost 6 bases and J lost 8 bases. CDR3 protein: CASRRTGGSGGYTF. The DNA for the CDR3 is TGTGCCAGCAGGCGGACAGGGGGTTCGGGGGGCTACACCTTC.

The rearrangement uses TRBV20-1 and TRBJ2-1; D possibly corresponds to TRBD2 (6 bases). Germline values: CDR1 DFQATT, CDR2 SNEGSKA (reference sequence). Trimming left V 5 bases short and J 9 bases short, with 8 bases between. This CDR3 comprises 10 residues. The CDR3 bases are TGCAGTGCTTCTAGCGTTGAGCAGTTCTTC. Protein: CSASSVEQFF.

V and J are TRBV5-6 and TRBJ1-5; possible D gene TRBD1, 5 bases. The germline CDR1 and CDR2 sequences are SGHDT and YYEEEE. This CDR3 comprises 16 residues. Trimming cost V 2 bases and J 3 bases, with 15 bases left between them. The CDR3 bases are TGTGCCAGCAGCTTCTTTCAGGGCCGGGACAATCAGCCCCAGCATTTT. Encoded protein: CASSFFQGRDNQPQHF.

The chain links TRBV4-2 to TRBJ2-7; 8 nucleotides line up with TRBD2. Germline V lookup: CDR1 LGHNA, CDR2 YNFKEQ. Trimming took 0 bases from V and 1 from J; bases not matched to a gene: 8. CDR3 length: 17 amino acids. CDR3 sequence (DNA): TGTGCCAGCAGCCAAGACGTGTCTAGCGGGCTATCCTACGAGCAGTACTTC. It yields the protein CASSQDVSSGLSYEQYF.

The chain links TRBV3-1 (or the pseudogene TRBV3-2) to TRBJ2-3; D is unresolved. The length of the CDR3 is 13 residues. V was trimmed by 4 bases and J by 4 bases, leaving 9 bases between them. Looked up from germline, CDR1 is LGHDT and CDR2 is YNNKEL (reference sequence). As DNA, the CDR3 is TGTGCCAGCAGCCGCCAGCATGCAGATACGCAGTATTTT. Its protein is CASSRQHADTQYF.

The chain carries TRBV18 and TRBJ2-3; 10 nucleotides agree with TRBD2. The CDR3 spans 16 residues. Germline values: CDR1 KGHSH, CDR2 LQKENI. V lost 1 base, J lost 3 bases, and 4 bases stayed unmatched. CDR3 protein: CASSPLSGGGTDTQYF. CDR3 in DNA: TGTGCCAGCTCACCACTGAGCGGGGGGGGAACAGATACGCAGTATTTT.

The chain links TRBV6-2 or TRBV6-3 to TRBJ2-1; 8 nucleotides agree with TRBD1. The CDR3 runs 15 residues. Germline assignment: CDR1 MNHEY and CDR2 SVGEGT. V trimming: 4 bases; J trimming: 10 bases; junction bases outside the gene matches: 12. This CDR3 reads CASSSSDRANTEQFF. The CDR3 DNA reads TGTGCCAGCAGTTCCTCGGACAGGGCCAACACGGAGCAGTTCTTC.

This chain links TRBV7-2 with TRBJ1-5, with 8 nucleotides matching TRBD1. CDR1 SGHTA and CDR2 FQGNSA come from the germline V gene. Trimming at V came to 3 bases and at J to 4 bases, leaving 5 bases not matched to a gene. The CDR3 covers 15 residues. The DNA for the CDR3 is TGTGCCAGCAGCTTCTCAGGGGGCTTGAATCAGCCCCAGCATTTT. Protein: CASSFSGGLNQPQHF.

This clone appeared many times. This chain links TRBV6-4 with TRBJ1-5; no firm D call. CDR3 length: 15 amino acids. Looked up from germline, CDR1 is MRHNA and CDR2 is SNTAGT. The V end was cut by 3 bases, the J end by 0 bases, with 9 bases between. This CDR3 is CASSDYSGSNQPQHF. As DNA, the CDR3 is TGTGCCAGCAGTGATTATTCTGGTAGCAATCAGCCCCAGCATTTT.

V is TRBV27 and J is TRBJ1-5; 7 positions match TRBD1. The CDR3 is 15 amino acids. The germline V gene has CDR1 MNHEY and CDR2 SMNVEV (reference sequence). Trimming at V came to 6 bases and at J to 3 bases, leaving 8 bases not matched to a gene. CDR3 amino acids: CASSPDRPFNQPQHF. The CDR3 DNA follows: TGTGCCAGCAGCCCGGACAGGCCCTTCAATCAGCCCCAGCATTTT.

J is TRBJ2-3 and V is TRBV6-5, with TRBD1 matching over 7 bases. Trimming took 6 bases from V and 6 from J; bases not matched to a gene: 0. The CDR3 runs 11 residues. Germline V CDR1 and CDR2: MNHEY, SVGAGI. The CDR3 sequence is CASRGGDTQYF. Written as DNA, the CDR3 is TGTGCCAGCAGAGGGGGCGATACGCAGTATTTT.

This chain connects TRBV20-1 to TRBJ2-7; 7 nucleotides line up with TRBD1. The CDR3 covers 15 residues. CDR1 DFQATT and CDR2 SNEGSKA come from the germline V gene (reference sequence). J gave up 6 bases and V 3 bases, and 14 bases lay outside the gene matches. This chain's CDR3 is CSASNRPGGVGEQYF. The DNA for the CDR3 is TGCAGTGCTAGTAATAGGCCAGGGGGAGTTGGCGAGCAGTACTTC.

The rearrangement links TRBV27 to TRBJ2-2; the D gene is possibly TRBD1 (5 bases). V was clipped by 5 bases and J by 4 bases, with 14 bases between them. The CDR3 runs to 15 residues. CDR1 and CDR2 from the germline V gene are MNHEY and SMNVEV (reference sequence). The CDR3 nucleotides are TGTGCCAGCAGTCCTAATCAGGGTGGCACCGGGGAGCTGTTTTTT. Protein sequence: CASSPNQGGTGELFF.